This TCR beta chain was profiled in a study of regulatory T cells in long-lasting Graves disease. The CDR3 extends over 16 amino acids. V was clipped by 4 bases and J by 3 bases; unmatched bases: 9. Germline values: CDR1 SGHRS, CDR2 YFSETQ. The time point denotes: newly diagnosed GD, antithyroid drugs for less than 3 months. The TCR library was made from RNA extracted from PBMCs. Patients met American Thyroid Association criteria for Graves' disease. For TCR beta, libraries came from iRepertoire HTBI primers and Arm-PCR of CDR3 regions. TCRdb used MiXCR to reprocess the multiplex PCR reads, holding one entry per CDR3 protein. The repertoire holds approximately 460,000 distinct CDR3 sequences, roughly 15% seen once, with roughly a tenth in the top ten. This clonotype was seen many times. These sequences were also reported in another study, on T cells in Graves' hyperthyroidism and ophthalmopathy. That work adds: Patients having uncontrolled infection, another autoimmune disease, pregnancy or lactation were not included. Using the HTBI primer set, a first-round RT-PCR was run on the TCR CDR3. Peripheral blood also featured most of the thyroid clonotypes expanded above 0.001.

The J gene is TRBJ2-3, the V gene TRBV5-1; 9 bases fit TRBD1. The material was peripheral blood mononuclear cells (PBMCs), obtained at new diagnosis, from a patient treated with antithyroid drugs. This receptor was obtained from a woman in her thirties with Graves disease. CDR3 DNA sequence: TGCGCCAGCAGCCCCCGACAGGGGGTTTGGACAGATACGCAGTATTTT. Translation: CASSPRQGVWTDTQYF.